These 27 T cell receptor beta chains share one sample of origin, sequenced in a study of blood T cells in healthy people across ages. The authors ran a second PCR of about 7 to 11 cycles using a sample-barcoded 5' primer and a J-beta primer mix. TCRdb itself ran the 5' RACE reads through MiXCR, one entry per CDR3 protein. The sample includes roughly 1,700,000 distinct CDR3 sequences, 28% of them seen just once. Sequencing was done on a sample of blood. These receptors were taken from a woman under 40 in good health.

The rearrangement joins TRBV3-1 to TRBJ1-1; no clear D. The CDR3 consists of 13 residues. CDR1 is LGHDT, CDR2 YNNKEL, per germline (reference sequence). Trimming took off 1 base at V and 5 bases at J, with 8 bases between the two ends. CDR3 bases: TGTGCCAGCAGCCAAGGTTTGACAACTGAAGCTTTCTTT. It specifies CASSQGLTTEAFF.

The chain carries TRBV29-1 and TRBJ2-1; D is undetermined. The CDR3 runs 14 residues. V lost 2 bases and J lost 6, with 14 bases in between. CDR1 is SQVTM, CDR2 ANQGSEA, per germline. The CDR3 sequence: CSVESAGLINEQFF. The DNA for the CDR3 is TGCAGCGTTGAATCGGCAGGCCTAATCAATGAGCAGTTCTTC.

This clonotype was counted ten times or more. V is TRBV15 and J is TRBJ2-7, with TRBD1 matching 9 bases. The CDR3 extends over 14 amino acids. Per germline, CDR1 LNHNV and CDR2 YYDKDF (reference sequence). The V gene end was trimmed by 4 bases and the J gene end by 3 bases; junction bases not matched to a gene: 4. DNA of the CDR3: TGTGCCACCAGCACCGGGACAGGGCACTACGAGCAGTACTTC. This codes for CATSTGTGHYEQYF. Variable domain in full (rest from reference TRBV15 and TRBJ2-7): DAMVIQNPRYQVTQFGKPVTLSCSQTLNHNVMYWYQQKSSQAPKLLFHYYDKDFNNEADTPDNFQSRRPNTSFCFLDIRSPGLGDTAMYLCATSTGTGHYEQYFGPGTRLTVT.

V gene TRBV7-2 combines with J gene TRBJ2-5; D remains unclear. The V gene lost 7 bases and the J gene lost 0 bases, with 6 bases spanning the gap. The CDR3 runs 12 residues. Germline CDR1 and CDR2: SGHTA and FQGNSA. CDR3 nucleotide sequence: TGTGCCAGCACCCCAAACCAAGAGACCCAGTACTTC. Translation gives CASTPNQETQYF.

Only a few counts were recorded for this clonotype. This rearrangement joins TRBV6-1 to TRBJ2-5, with 7 positions matching TRBD1. CDR1 is MNHNS and CDR2 is SASEGT in the germline V gene. With V trimmed by 2 bases and J by 1 base, 4 bases remained unmatched. The CDR3 is 15 residues long. The CDR3 here is CASSEQGQSQETQYF. CDR3 bases: TGTGCCAGCAGTGAACAGGGACAGTCCCAAGAGACCCAGTACTTC.

V usage is TRBV29-1 and J usage is TRBJ2-3; D uncertain. This CDR3 region has 16 residues. Germline V gene lookup returns CDR1 SQVTM and CDR2 ANQGSEA. Trimming cost V 7 bases and J 2 bases, with 22 bases left between them. CDR3 bases: TGCAGCGGTCGTGGGCACCATAGCCGGCCCACAGATACGCAGTATTTT. It translates to CSGRGHHSRPTDTQYF.

The chain couples TRBV4-1 to TRBJ1-5; D call uncertain. Germline lookup yields CDR1 MGHRA and CDR2 YSYEKL. The CDR3 length is 14 residues. V gave up 4 bases and J gave up 0 bases, with 7 bases separating them. The CDR3 here is CASSPIYSNQPQHF. The CDR3 DNA reads TGCGCCAGCAGCCCCATATATAGCAATCAGCCCCAGCATTTT.

V is TRBV7-9 and J is TRBJ1-6, with D maybe TRBD1 (6 bases). The CDR3 length is 13 residues. Germline CDR1 is SEHNR and CDR2 is FQNEAQ (reference sequence). V lost 8 bases, J lost 6 bases, and 11 bases lay in between. DNA of the CDR3: TGTGCCAGCGGACAGATCCCTAATTCACCCCTCCACTTT. Translating gives CASGQIPNSPLHF. The entire variable domain, with the rest obtained from reference TRBV7-9 and TRBJ1-6, is as follows: DTGVSQNPRHKITKRGQNVTFRCDPISEHNRLYWYRQTLGQGPEFLTYFQNEAQLEKSRLLSDRFSAERPKGSFSTLEIQRTEQGDSAMYLCASGQIPNSPLHFGNGTRLTVT.

The gene calls are TRBV28 and TRBJ2-1; D possibly matches TRBD1 or TRBD2 (5 bases each). CDR1 and CDR2 (germline): MDHEN, SYDVKM. The CDR3 contains 15 residues. V lost 5 bases and J lost 4, with 15 bases in between. CDR3 nucleotide sequence: TGTGCCAGCAGTCTACGGGGCGTCATTTACAATGAGCAGTTCTTC. It specifies CASSLRGVIYNEQFF.

This clonotype was picked up one time. A much larger clone sits a single nucleotide away, making a read error possible. V gene TRBV5-1 combines with J gene TRBJ2-1; D not resolved. The DNA end lines up better with TRBJ2-7; the J call may be wrong. This CDR3 region has 17 residues. Germline CDR1 and CDR2: SGHRS and YFSETQ. The CDR3 DNA reads TGCGCCAGCAGCTTGGCGGTCGATCTGAGCTCCTACAATGAGCAGTACTTC. Amino acids: CASSLAVDLSSYNEQYF.

This clonotype was picked up a small number of times. J is TRBJ2-7 and V is TRBV10-1; no clear D gene. The length of the CDR3 is 12 residues. Germline V lookup: CDR1 WNHNN, CDR2 SYGVQD (reference sequence). V lost 3 bases to trimming and J lost 6 bases, with 9 bases between them. CDR3 loop: CASSDSVLEQYF. In DNA, the CDR3 is TGCGCCAGCAGTGATAGTGTGCTCGAGCAGTACTTC.

V is TRBV7-2 and J is TRBJ2-1; TRBD2 aligns across 13 bases. CDR1 is SGHTA, CDR2 FQGNSA, per germline. The CDR3 runs 16 residues. J was trimmed by 5 bases and V by 6 bases; bases with no gene match: 7. CDR3 sequence: CASSPIGLAGDNEQFF. The CDR3 DNA sequence: TGTGCCAGCAGTCCCATCGGACTAGCGGGAGACAATGAGCAGTTCTTC.

This chain uses TRBV6-6 with TRBJ2-6, with 7 bases lining up with TRBD1. This CDR3 contains 16 residues. CDR1 and CDR2 (germline): MNHNY, SVGAGI (reference sequence). The trim removed 4 bases at V and 2 bases at J, leaving 5 bases unmatched. The CDR3 coding sequence is TGTGCCAGCAGTTCCCCGACAGGGACTGGGGCCAACGTCCTGACTTTC. Protein product: CASSSPTGTGANVLTF.

The chain couples TRBV2 to TRBJ1-1; D remains unclear. The V and J ends lost 3 bases and 0 bases respectively, with 8 bases between them. Germline loops: CDR1 SNHLY, CDR2 FYNNEI. The CDR3 is 14 amino acids. DNA of the CDR3: TGTGCCAGCAGTGACTACGGGCTGAACACTGAAGCTTTCTTT. Translation gives CASSDYGLNTEAFF.

This clonotype was counted ten times or more. The V gene is TRBV12-3 or TRBV12-4, the J gene TRBJ2-7; the match to TRBD2 covers 14 bases. With 4 bases clipped from V and 5 bases from J, the junction kept 4 bases outside the gene matches. The CDR3 totals 15 residues. CDR3 nucleotide sequence: TGTGCCAGCAGTTCGAGGACTAGCGGGGGGAACGAGCAGTACTTC. This sequence encodes CASSSRTSGGNEQYF.

The chain couples TRBV5-6 to TRBJ1-2; the match to TRBD1 covers 7 bases. The CDR3 is made up of 15 amino acids. V shed 1 base, J shed 3 bases, and the junction held 6 bases outside the gene matches. Germline V gene sequence: CDR1 SGHDT, CDR2 YYEEEE. The CDR3 coding sequence is TGTGCCAGCAGCTTGAATGGAGGGACAGACTATGGCTACACCTTC. It encodes CASSLNGGTDYGYTF.

V usage is TRBV12-3 or TRBV12-4 and J usage is TRBJ1-5; no firm D call. This CDR3 comprises 15 residues. Trimming stripped 3 bases from V and 1 base from J, with 10 bases between. The CDR3 spells CASSFVAGSNQPQHF. The CDR3 DNA follows: TGTGCCAGCAGTTTTGTTGCCGGGAGCAATCAGCCCCAGCATTTT.

V gene TRBV27 combines with J gene TRBJ1-4; D not resolved. The CDR3 spans 14 residues. CDR1 and CDR2 (germline): MNHEY, SMNVEV (reference sequence). V lost 5 bases, J lost 5 bases, and 12 bases lay in between. This chain's CDR3 is CASSPWGRNEKLFF. CDR3 sequence (DNA): TGTGCCAGCAGTCCATGGGGTCGCAATGAAAAACTGTTTTTT.

The chain joins TRBV9 to TRBJ2-5, with D uncertain. Germline CDR1 is SGDLS and CDR2 is YYNGEE. V lost 0 bases and J 11 bases, leaving 17 bases between the germline ends. This CDR3 is 14 amino acids long. The chain's CDR3 is CASSVAFKGIEQYF. CDR3 bases: TGTGCCAGCAGCGTAGCTTTTAAAGGGATTGAGCAGTACTTC.

The chain employs TRBV24-1 and TRBJ2-7, with a possible D match to TRBD1 (5 bases). V was pared by 3 bases and J by 7 bases, with 9 bases between. Germline assignment: CDR1 KGHDR and CDR2 SFDVKD. CDR3 length equals 12 residues. The CDR3, as DNA: TGTGCCACCAGTGATCTAGACAGAGAGCAGTACTTC. As protein: CATSDLDREQYF.

The chain is built from TRBV29-1 and TRBJ2-5, with a possible D match to TRBD2 (6 bases). V lost 4 bases and J lost 11, with 20 bases in between. The CDR3 is 13 amino acids. The germline CDR1 and CDR2 sequences are SQVTM and ANQGSEA. The CDR3 reads CSVVLEGSNGQYF. The CDR3 DNA is TGCAGCGTTGTATTGGAGGGATCCAATGGGCAGTACTTC.

The chain carries TRBV5-1 and TRBJ2-1; TRBD2 matches 9 bases. CDR1 is SGHRS, CDR2 YFSETQ, per germline. This CDR3 comprises 15 residues. Trimming at V came to 6 bases and at J to 7 bases, leaving 11 bases not matched to a gene. The CDR3 nucleotides read TGCGCCAGCAAATTCGCTAGCGGGAAGTCAAATGAGCAGTTCTTC. The encoded protein is CASKFASGKSNEQFF.

This clonotype was picked up one time. This CDR3 is CASSSRLAGGYF. The CDR3 DNA is TGTGCCAGCAGCTCCAGACTAGCGGGGGGGTATTTT. The rearrangement links TRBV7-4 to TRBJ2-3; 13 bases align to TRBD2. V was clipped by 4 bases and J by 14 bases; unmatched bases: 3. The CDR3 has 12 residues. CDR1 and CDR2 (germline): SGHVT, SQSDAQ. Together with reference TRBV7-4 and TRBJ2-3, the CDR3 gives the full variable domain: GAGVSQSPRYKVAKRGRDVALRCDSISGHVTLYWYRQTLGQGSEVLTYSQSDAQRDKSGRPSGRFSAERPERSVSTLKIQRTEQGDSAVYLCASSSRLAGGYFGPGTRLTVL.

V gene TRBV2 combines with J gene TRBJ1-5, with a weak D call TRBD1 (5 bases). The CDR3 is 15 residues long. CDR1 SNHLY and CDR2 FYNNEI come from the germline V gene. The V and J ends lost 3 bases and 3 bases respectively, with 12 bases between them. Here the CDR3 reads CASSEQGSPNQPQHF. DNA for the CDR3: TGTGCCAGCAGTGAGCAGGGCAGTCCCAATCAGCCCCAGCATTTT.

The rearrangement uses TRBV4-1 and TRBJ2-3, with D tentatively TRBD1 (6 bases). This CDR3 is 13 amino acids long. The V gene's germline CDR1 is MGHRA and CDR2 YSYEKL. V shed 8 bases and J shed 4 bases, with 13 bases lying between them. CDR3: CASGGPTADTQYF. DNA for the CDR3: TGCGCCAGCGGGGGCCCTACCGCAGATACGCAGTATTTT.

The CDR3 DNA reads as TGTGCCACCAGCACTAGCGGGAGTTACAATGAGCAGTTCTTC. Translating it yields CATSTSGSYNEQFF. The chain couples TRBV24-1 to TRBJ2-1; 11 nucleotides agree with TRBD2. The germline gives CDR1 KGHDR, CDR2 SFDVKD. The CDR3 spans 14 residues. V was pared by 7 bases and J by 4 bases, with 2 bases of the junction left unmatched.

This clonotype was seen many times. The rearrangement links TRBV9 to TRBJ2-1; 10 bases match TRBD1. The V gene end was trimmed by 3 bases and the J gene end by 6 bases; junction bases not matched to a gene: 9. The length of the CDR3 is 16 residues. CDR1 and CDR2 from the germline V gene are SGDLS and YYNGEE. The CDR3, as DNA: TGTGCCAGCAGCGCCCCCGGGACAGGGGTTTCCAATGAGCAGTTCTTC. Residues: CASSAPGTGVSNEQFF.